A single sample gave rise to the 20 T cell receptor beta chains below, sequenced in a study of neoadjuvant nivolumab and ipilimumab in lung cancer. Repertoires were generated with immunoSEQ multiplex PCR, while TCRdb's copy carries only in-frame clones and drops some. Of some 18,000 clones listed, 80% to 90% are singletons. This specimen was peripheral blood, taken before neoadjuvant nivolumab, alone or with ipilimumab. The receptors were sampled from an adult with non-small cell lung cancer.

This chain connects TRBV6-1 to TRBJ2-5, with D possibly matching TRBD2 (6 bases). The CDR3 runs 14 residues. Germline assignment: CDR1 MNHNS and CDR2 SASEGT. V was pared by 2 bases and J by 3 bases, with 10 bases between. The CDR3 DNA sequence: TGTGCCAGCAGTGAAAATCCGGGAGAAGAGACCCAGTACTTC. Translation: CASSENPGEETQYF.

The V gene is TRBV4-2, the J gene TRBJ2-5; 8 bases align to TRBD1. Germline V gene lookup returns CDR1 LGHNA and CDR2 YNFKEQ. The trim removed 0 bases at V and 3 bases at J, leaving 6 bases unmatched. The CDR3 covers 16 residues. The CDR3 loop is CASSQEGTGGKETQYF. The CDR3 coding sequence is TGTGCCAGCAGCCAAGAGGGGACAGGAGGGAAAGAGACCCAGTACTTC.

V usage is TRBV5-1 and J usage is TRBJ2-7, with D maybe TRBD2 (7 bases). Trimming took off 5 bases at V and 3 bases at J, with 15 bases between the two ends. The germline V gene encodes CDR1 SGHRS and CDR2 YFSETQ. The CDR3 is 14 residues long. CDR3 nucleotides: TGCGCCAGCAGAGTTGGCGGGGGCGACTACGAGCAGTACTTC. Protein product: CASRVGGGDYEQYF.

Here the CDR3 reads CASSSEGTRTGNEQFF. DNA for the CDR3: TGTGCCAGCAGCTCCGAGGGGACTAGGACGGGGAATGAGCAGTTCTTC. The rearrangement uses TRBV11-3 and TRBJ2-1, with TRBD2 matching 8 bases. The CDR3 extends over 16 amino acids. V was pared by 4 bases and J by 7 bases, with 12 bases of the junction left unmatched. Looked up from germline, CDR1 is SGHNT and CDR2 is YENEEA.

The chain uses TRBV6-5 and TRBJ2-5; D is possibly TRBD1 or TRBD2 (5 bases each). This CDR3 has 13 amino acids. Germline V CDR1 and CDR2: MNHEY, SVGAGI. The V end lost 6 bases, the J end lost 4 bases, and 12 bases lay between the germline ends. The CDR3 bases are TGTGCCAGCAGGAGGGCCAGGGCAGAGACCCAGTACTTC. This translates into CASRRARAETQYF.

The chain recombines TRBV6-1 with TRBJ1-2; 8 bases match TRBD1. The V segment lost 1 base and the J segment 5 bases; nucleotides outside the gene matches: 6. The CDR3 contains 15 residues. The germline CDR1 and CDR2 sequences are MNHNS and SASEGT. Here the CDR3 DNA reads TGTGCCAGCAGTGAAGAGGCAGGGGGCAGGTATGGCTACACCTTC. Its translation is CASSEEAGGRYGYTF.

The CDR3 DNA reads TGTGCCTGGGTGCGGGAGGTAGCAGATACGCAGTATTTT. Residues: CAWVREVADTQYF. The J gene is TRBJ2-3, the V gene TRBV30; 8 bases match TRBD2. The CDR3 totals 13 residues. With V trimmed by 5 bases and J by 4 bases, 5 bases remained unmatched. In germline, CDR1 is GTSNPN, CDR2 SVGIG (reference sequence). Full variable domain (rest looked up from reference TRBV30 and TRBJ2-3): SQTIHQWPATLVQPVGSPLSLECTVEGTSNPNLYWYRQAAGRGLQLLFYSVGIGQISSEVPQNLSASRPQDRQFILSSKKLLLSDSGFYLCAWVREVADTQYFGPGTRLTVL.

This CDR3 reads CASSFPRDRGPDTQYF. In nucleotides, the CDR3 is TGTGCCAGCAGCTTCCCCCGGGACAGGGGCCCAGATACGCAGTATTTT. The V and J genes are TRBV7-2 and TRBJ2-3; TRBD1 aligns across 10 bases. The CDR3 length is 16 residues. In germline, CDR1 is SGHTA, CDR2 FQGNSA. Trimming at V came to 3 bases and at J to 4 bases, leaving 7 bases not matched to a gene.

This chain links TRBV7-2 with TRBJ2-1; 9 bases align to TRBD2. Trimming removed 1 base from V and 7 bases from J; junction bases left unmatched: 11. Germline CDR1 SGHTA, CDR2 FQGNSA. CDR3 length equals 17 residues. The CDR3 coding sequence is TGTGCCAGCAGCTTAGGGGGTAGCGGGAGCTCCGGGAATGAGCAGTTCTTC. Amino acids: CASSLGGSGSSGNEQFF.

The chain employs TRBV5-6 and TRBJ2-1; TRBD1 matches at 10 bases. The CDR3 consists of 15 residues. CDR1 is SGHDT and CDR2 is YYEEEE in the germline V gene. Trimming at V came to 3 bases and at J to 7 bases, leaving 7 bases not matched to a gene. CDR3 amino acids: CASSSPGQGRNEQFF. The CDR3 nucleotides read TGTGCCAGCAGCTCCCCGGGACAGGGGCGGAATGAGCAGTTCTTC.

This CDR3 is CASSQGGIYNEQFF. The CDR3, as DNA: TGTGCCAGCAGCCAGGGGGGAATTTACAATGAGCAGTTCTTC. The rearrangement links TRBV9 to TRBJ2-1, with D possibly matching TRBD1 (7 bases). The V gene's germline CDR1 is SGDLS and CDR2 YYNGEE. Trimming left V 4 bases short and J 4 bases short, with 12 bases between. The CDR3 has 14 residues.

V is TRBV6-1 and J is TRBJ1-1; weak D call: TRBD1 (5 bases). CDR3 length: 13 residues. V was pared by 10 bases and J by 4 bases, with 16 bases between. CDR1 is MNHNS and CDR2 is SASEGT in the germline V gene. The CDR3 nucleotides read TGTGCCACTAAACCCATGGGGGTCACTGAAGCTTTCTTT. This codes for CATKPMGVTEAFF.

This chain joins TRBV5-6 and TRBJ2-1; 11 positions match TRBD2. Per germline, CDR1 SGHDT and CDR2 YYEEEE. Trimming cost V 4 bases and J 2 bases; bases outside gene matches: 2. The CDR3 is made up of 15 amino acids. The chain's CDR3 is CASSTGLAAYNEQFF. The CDR3 nucleotides read TGTGCCAGCAGCACGGGACTAGCGGCCTACAATGAGCAGTTCTTC.

This chain joins TRBV7-2 and TRBJ2-7; D unclear. Germline lookup yields CDR1 SGHTA and CDR2 FQGNSA. This CDR3 contains 13 residues. V was shortened by 3 bases and J by 1 base, with 7 bases between the two germline ends. The chain's CDR3 is CASSFEQSYEQYF. CDR3 coding DNA: TGTGCCAGCAGCTTCGAACAGTCCTACGAGCAGTACTTC. The whole variable domain, remainder taken from reference TRBV7-2 and TRBJ2-7, is GAGVSQSPSNKVTEKGKDVELRCDPISGHTALYWYRQSLGQGLEFLIYFQGNSAPDKSGLPSDRFSAERTGGSVSTLTIQRTQQEDSAVYLCASSFEQSYEQYFGPGTRLTVT.

The chain couples TRBV5-4 to TRBJ1-3; D is ambiguous. Trimming pared 2 bases from V and 2 bases from J, leaving 8 bases between. CDR1 and CDR2 from the germline V gene are SGHNT and YYREEE (reference sequence). This CDR3 comprises 14 residues. CDR3 residues: CASSLKGTGNTIYF. The CDR3, as DNA: TGTGCCAGCAGCTTAAAGGGTACTGGAAACACCATATATTTT.

The genes are TRBV18 and TRBJ1-3, with 10 bases identical to TRBD1. CDR3 size: 15 residues. The germline gives CDR1 KGHSH, CDR2 LQKENI. After removal of 6 bases from V and 4 bases from J, the junction contained 6 bases not matched to a gene. CDR3 DNA sequence: TGTGCCAGCTCGTCCGGGACAGGGGCCGGAAACACCATATATTTT. Its protein is CASSSGTGAGNTIYF.

This clone has a handful of counts. The rearrangement links TRBV5-1 to TRBJ2-7; 9 bases are a match to TRBD1. CDR1 is SGHRS, CDR2 YFSETQ, per germline. V lost 3 bases and J lost 5; bases outside the gene matches: 6. The CDR3 runs to 14 residues. The CDR3 region is CASSSGQGGHEQYF. The CDR3 DNA is TGCGCCAGCAGCTCGGGACAGGGAGGCCACGAGCAGTACTTC.

This rearrangement joins TRBV19 to TRBJ1-2; 8 nucleotides match TRBD1. The trim removed 5 bases at V and 7 bases at J, leaving 6 bases unmatched. Germline CDR1 reads LNHDA; CDR2 reads SQIVND (reference sequence). This CDR3 comprises 13 residues. CDR3 nucleotide sequence: TGTGCCAGTAGTGTCACAGGGGGAGGTGGCTACACCTTC. This translates into CASSVTGGGGYTF.

The CDR3 DNA sequence: TGTGCCAGCAGTAATCCGGGACACCCCTGGGAGCTGTTTTTT. Translated: CASSNPGHPWELFF. The chain employs TRBV6-1 and TRBJ2-2; TRBD1 might be the D (6 bases). The CDR3 has 14 amino acids. Deletions cut 5 bases from V and 9 bases from J, with 16 bases between. Per the germline V gene, CDR1 is MNHNS and CDR2 is SASEGT.

V is TRBV5-1 and J is TRBJ1-3; 10 bases fit TRBD1. Germline CDR1 is SGHRS and CDR2 is YFSETQ. Trimming cost V 4 bases and J 2 bases; bases outside gene matches: 9. This CDR3 region has 17 residues. The CDR3 sequence is CASSREGQGSPGNTIYF. CDR3 nucleotides: TGCGCCAGCAGCCGGGAGGGACAGGGGAGCCCTGGAAACACCATATATTTT. Full variable domain (rest looked up from reference TRBV5-1 and TRBJ1-3): KAGVTQTPRYLIKTRGQQVTLSCSPISGHRSVSWYQQTPGQGLQFLFEYFSETQRNKGNFPGRFSGRQFSNSRSEMNVSTLELGDSALYLCASSREGQGSPGNTIYFGEGSWLTVV.